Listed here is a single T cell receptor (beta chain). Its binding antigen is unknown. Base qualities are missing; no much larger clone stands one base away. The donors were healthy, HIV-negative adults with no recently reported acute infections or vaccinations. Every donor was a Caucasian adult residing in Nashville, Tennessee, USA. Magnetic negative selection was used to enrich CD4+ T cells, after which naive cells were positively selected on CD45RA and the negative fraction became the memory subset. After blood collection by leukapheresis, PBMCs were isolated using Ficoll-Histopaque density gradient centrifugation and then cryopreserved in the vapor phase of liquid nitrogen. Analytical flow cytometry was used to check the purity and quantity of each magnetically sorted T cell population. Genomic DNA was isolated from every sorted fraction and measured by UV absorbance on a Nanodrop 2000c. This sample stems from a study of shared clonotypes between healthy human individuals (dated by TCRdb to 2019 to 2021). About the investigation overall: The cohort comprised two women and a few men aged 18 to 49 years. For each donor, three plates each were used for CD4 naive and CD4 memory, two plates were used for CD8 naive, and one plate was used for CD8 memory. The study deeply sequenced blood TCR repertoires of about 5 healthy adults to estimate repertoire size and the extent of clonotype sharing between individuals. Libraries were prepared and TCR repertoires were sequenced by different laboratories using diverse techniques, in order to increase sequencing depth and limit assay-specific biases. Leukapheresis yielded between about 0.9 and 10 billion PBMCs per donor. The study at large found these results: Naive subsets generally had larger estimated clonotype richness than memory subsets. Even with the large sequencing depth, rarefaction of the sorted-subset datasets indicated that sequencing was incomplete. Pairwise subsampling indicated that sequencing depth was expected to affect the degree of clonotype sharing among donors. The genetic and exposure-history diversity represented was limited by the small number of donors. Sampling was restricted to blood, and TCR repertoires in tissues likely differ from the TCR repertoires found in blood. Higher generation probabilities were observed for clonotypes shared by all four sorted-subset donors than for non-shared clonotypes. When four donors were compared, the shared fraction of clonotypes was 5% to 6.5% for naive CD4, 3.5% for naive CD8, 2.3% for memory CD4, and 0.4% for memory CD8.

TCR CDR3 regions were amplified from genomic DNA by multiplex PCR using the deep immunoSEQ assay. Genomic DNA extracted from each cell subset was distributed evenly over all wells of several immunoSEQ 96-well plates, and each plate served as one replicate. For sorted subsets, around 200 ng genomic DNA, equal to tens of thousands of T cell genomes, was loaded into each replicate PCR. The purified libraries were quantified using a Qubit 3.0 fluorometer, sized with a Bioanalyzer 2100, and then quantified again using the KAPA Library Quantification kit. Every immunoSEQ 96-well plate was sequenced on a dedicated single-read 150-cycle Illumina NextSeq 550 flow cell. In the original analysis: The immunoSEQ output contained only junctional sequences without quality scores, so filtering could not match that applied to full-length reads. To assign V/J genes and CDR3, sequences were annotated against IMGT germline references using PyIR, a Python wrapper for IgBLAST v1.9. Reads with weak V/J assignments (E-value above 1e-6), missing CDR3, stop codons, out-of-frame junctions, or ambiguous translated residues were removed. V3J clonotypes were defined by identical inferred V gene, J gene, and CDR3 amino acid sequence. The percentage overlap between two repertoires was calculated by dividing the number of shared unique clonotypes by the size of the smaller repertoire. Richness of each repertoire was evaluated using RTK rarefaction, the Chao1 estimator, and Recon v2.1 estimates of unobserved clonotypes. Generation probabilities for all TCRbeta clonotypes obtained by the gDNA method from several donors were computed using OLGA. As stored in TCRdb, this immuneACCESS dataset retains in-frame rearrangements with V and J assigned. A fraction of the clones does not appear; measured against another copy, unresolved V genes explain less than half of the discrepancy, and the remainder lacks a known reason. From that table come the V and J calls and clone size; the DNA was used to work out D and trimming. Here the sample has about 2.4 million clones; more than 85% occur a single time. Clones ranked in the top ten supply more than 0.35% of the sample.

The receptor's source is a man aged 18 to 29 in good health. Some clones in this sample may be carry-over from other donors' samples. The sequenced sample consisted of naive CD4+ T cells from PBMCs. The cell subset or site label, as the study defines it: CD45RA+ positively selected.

CDR3 sequence: CSVRWGDSYEQYF. The nucleotide sequence reads TGCAGCGTCCGCTGGGGCGACTCCTACGAGCAGTACTTC. The V gene is TRBV29-1 and the J gene is TRBJ2-7; TRBD1 is perhaps the D gene, given 5 matching bases. CDR3 length: 13 amino acids, cysteine to phenylalanine. Just CDR3 DNA is preserved here, 39 bases in frame from base 1. V sheds 6 bases and J sheds 0 bases, leaving 12 bases between their ends. CDR1 and CDR2 were assigned from the germline V gene as SQVTM and ANQGSEA.